The clone carrying this T cell receptor (beta chain) was counted ten times or more. Its antigen is as yet unknown. Per the germline V gene, CDR1 is SGDLS and CDR2 is YYNGEE. This CDR3 has 16 amino acids. The V end was cut by 0 bases, the J end by 0 bases, with 9 bases between. These data come from a study of identical twins. Study-wide results and limits: Analyses of zero insertions could be partly confounded by invariant MAIT and iNKT cells.

TCRdb analysed the 5' RACE reads with MiXCR anew, one entry per CDR3 protein. This table holds roughly 750,000 distinct CDR3 sequences, around 20% found once. The same sample was also studied in work on T cells expressing NK-cell markers.

The sample taken for sequencing was PBMCs. The clonotype comes from a woman aged 18-29 years in good health. The rearrangement joins TRBV9 to TRBJ2-2; D perhaps matches TRBD1 (6 bases). This CDR3 reads CASSVVTGPNTGELFF. As DNA, the CDR3 is TGTGCCAGCAGCGTAGTAACAGGGCCGAACACCGGGGAGCTGTTTTTT.